The 8 T cell receptor beta chains presented below share a single source sample, sequenced in a study of HIV-infected children after antiretroviral therapy interruption (dated by TCRdb to about 2019). Libraries came from 3' RACE. Sequencing used an Illumina MiSeq. TCR libraries were generated from RNA by a 3' RACE protocol incorporating unique molecular identifiers so that PCR amplification bias could be corrected. TCRdb trimmed public reads at Q25 via fastp, called clones via MiXCR and kept in-frame beta chains. CDR3 protein sequences are deduplicated, and each keeps its most common genes and DNA. Here the sample has tens of thousands of distinct CDR3 sequences; more than 3.5% occur a single time. Of the sample, roughly 0.7% is held by the ten largest clones. The sample's treatment or condition label, in plain terms: PENTA 11 planned treatment interruption arm or continuous ART arm. The starting material was CD45RA+ CD4+ T cells from PBMCs, pooled from several time points, obtained from a donor given antiretroviral therapy, either interrupted or continuous. This specimen's cell subset or site label, per the study, means: naive CD4+ CD45RA+ CD45RO- T cells. The receptors stem from a pool of human donors with HIV.

This clonotype was counted only a few times. The chain links TRBV2 to TRBJ1-1, with 7 positions matching TRBD1. Germline CDR1 SNHLY, CDR2 FYNNEI. The CDR3 is made up of 15 amino acids. The ends lost 5 bases at V and 7 bases at J; junction bases unmatched: 13. CDR3 nucleotides: TGTGCCAGCAGTCCTCCCGGGACAGCTAGCCTTGAAGCTTTCTTT. Translated: CASSPPGTASLEAFF.

This clonotype was observed many times. This chain uses TRBV30 with TRBJ2-1; 9 bases match TRBD1. The germline V gene encodes CDR1 GTSNPN and CDR2 SVGIG (reference sequence). V gave up 8 bases and J gave up 5 bases; unmatched junction bases: 7. CDR3 length: 13 amino acids. The CDR3 spells CARAGQGDNEQFF. The CDR3 DNA follows: TGTGCCCGGGCGGGACAGGGAGACAATGAGCAGTTCTTC. Full variable domain (rest looked up from reference TRBV30 and TRBJ2-1): SQTIHQWPATLVQPVGSPLSLECTVEGTSNPNLYWYRQAAGRGLQLLFYSVGIGQISSEVPQNLSASRPQDRQFILSSKKLLLSDSGFYLCARAGQGDNEQFFGPGTRLTVL.

At least ten counts were recorded for this clonotype. The chain carries TRBV21-1 and TRBJ1-5. TRBV21-1 is a pseudogene segment. This CDR3 is 11 amino acids long. CDR3 sequence (DNA): TGTGCCAGCAGCAAAGATGAGCCCCAGCATTTT. It codes for CASSKDEPQHF.

This clonotype has at least ten counts. CDR3 sequence reads: CSVDAVLGYGYTF. The DNA for the CDR3 is TGCAGCGTTGATGCGGTTTTGGGCTATGGCTACACCTTC. The gene calls are TRBV29-1 and TRBJ1-2; D not resolved. V shed 3 bases and J shed 4 bases, with 12 bases lying between them. Per germline, CDR1 SQVTM and CDR2 ANQGSEA. The CDR3 covers 13 residues.

This clonotype was recorded at least ten times. This chain joins TRBV12-3 or TRBV12-4 and TRBJ2-7, with 9 bases that match TRBD1. After removal of 7 bases from V and 3 bases from J, the junction contained 7 bases not matched to a gene. The CDR3 consists of 14 residues. The CDR3 loop reads CASNHRGRFYEQYF. For the CDR3, the DNA is TGTGCCAGCAACCACAGGGGGCGCTTCTACGAGCAGTACTTC.

This clonotype was seen repeatedly, ten times or more. The V call is TRBV25-1, the J call TRBJ2-7; D might be TRBD1 (5 bases). The germline V gene has CDR1 MGHDK and CDR2 SYGVNS. Trimming stripped 8 bases from V and 6 bases from J, with 17 bases between. The CDR3 is 13 residues long. Written as DNA, the CDR3 is TGTGCCAGCTCCGCCGGCAGAAGGGGCGAGCAGTACTTC. This sequence encodes CASSAGRRGEQYF.

This clonotype was counted ten times or more. The chain recombines TRBV12-3 or TRBV12-4 with TRBJ2-7; D uncertain. The CDR3 length is 12 residues. Trimming took off 5 bases at V and 0 bases at J, with 5 bases between the two ends. The CDR3: CASSPRSYEQYF. In DNA, the CDR3 is TGTGCCAGCAGTCCCCGCTCCTACGAGCAGTACTTC.

This clonotype has a count of ten or more. This sequence joins TRBV19 and TRBJ2-2; TRBD1 matches at 9 bases. V trimming: 4 bases; J trimming: 5 bases; junction bases outside the gene matches: 5. Germline V gene sequence: CDR1 LNHDA, CDR2 SQIVND (reference sequence). This CDR3 has 15 residues. In DNA form, the CDR3 reads TGTGCCAGTAGTAAAGAGGGACAGGGTACCGGGGAGCTGTTTTTT. Protein product: CASSKEGQGTGELFF.